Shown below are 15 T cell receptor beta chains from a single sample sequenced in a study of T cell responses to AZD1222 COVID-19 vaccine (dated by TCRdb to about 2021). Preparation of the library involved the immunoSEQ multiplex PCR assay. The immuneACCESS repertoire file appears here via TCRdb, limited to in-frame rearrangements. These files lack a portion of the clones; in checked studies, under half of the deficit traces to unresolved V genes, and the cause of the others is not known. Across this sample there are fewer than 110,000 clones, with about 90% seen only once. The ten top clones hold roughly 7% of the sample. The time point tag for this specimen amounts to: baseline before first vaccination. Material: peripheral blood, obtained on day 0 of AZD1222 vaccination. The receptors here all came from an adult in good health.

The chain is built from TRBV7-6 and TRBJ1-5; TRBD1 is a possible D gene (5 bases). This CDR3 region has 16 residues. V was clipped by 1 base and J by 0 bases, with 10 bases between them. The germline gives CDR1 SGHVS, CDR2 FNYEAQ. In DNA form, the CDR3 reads TGTGCCAGCAGCTTAGAAGGGGCCCCTAGCAATCAGCCCCAGCATTTT. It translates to CASSLEGAPSNQPQHF.

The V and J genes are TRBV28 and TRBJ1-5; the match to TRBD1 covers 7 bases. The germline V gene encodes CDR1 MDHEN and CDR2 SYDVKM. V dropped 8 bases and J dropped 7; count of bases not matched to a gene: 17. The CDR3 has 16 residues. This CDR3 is CASSAGGYRGYQPQHF. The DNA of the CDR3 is TGTGCCAGCTCGGCCGGAGGGTACAGGGGATACCAGCCCCAGCATTTT. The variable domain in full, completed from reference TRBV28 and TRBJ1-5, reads DVKVTQSSRYLVKRTGEKVFLECVQDMDHENMFWYRQDPGLGLRLIYFSYDVKMKEKGDIPEGYSVSREKKERFSLILESASTNQTSMYLCASSAGGYRGYQPQHFGDGTRLSIL.

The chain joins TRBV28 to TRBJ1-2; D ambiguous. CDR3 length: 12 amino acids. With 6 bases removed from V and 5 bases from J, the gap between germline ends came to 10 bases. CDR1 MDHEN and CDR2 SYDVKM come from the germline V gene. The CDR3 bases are TGTGCCAGCAGCTACCAGTTATATGGCTACACCTTC. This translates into CASSYQLYGYTF.

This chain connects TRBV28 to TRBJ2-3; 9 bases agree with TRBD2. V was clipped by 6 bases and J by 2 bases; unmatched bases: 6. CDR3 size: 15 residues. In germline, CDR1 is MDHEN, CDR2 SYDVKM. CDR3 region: CASRAGGGDTDTQYF. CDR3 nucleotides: TGTGCCAGCAGAGCGGGAGGTGGGGACACAGATACGCAGTATTTT.

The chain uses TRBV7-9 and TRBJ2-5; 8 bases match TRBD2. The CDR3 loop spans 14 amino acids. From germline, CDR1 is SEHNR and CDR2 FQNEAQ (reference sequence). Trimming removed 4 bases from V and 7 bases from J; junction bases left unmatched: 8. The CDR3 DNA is TGTGCCAGCAGCTCCTCGGGAGGGTGGGGGACCCAGTACTTC. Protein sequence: CASSSSGGWGTQYF.

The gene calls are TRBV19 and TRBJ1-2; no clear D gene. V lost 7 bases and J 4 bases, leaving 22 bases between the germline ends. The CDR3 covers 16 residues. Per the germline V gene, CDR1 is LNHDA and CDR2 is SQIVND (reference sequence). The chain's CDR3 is CASIDVSNGRFYGYTF. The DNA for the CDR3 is TGTGCCAGTATCGACGTGAGTAACGGAAGATTCTATGGCTACACCTTC.

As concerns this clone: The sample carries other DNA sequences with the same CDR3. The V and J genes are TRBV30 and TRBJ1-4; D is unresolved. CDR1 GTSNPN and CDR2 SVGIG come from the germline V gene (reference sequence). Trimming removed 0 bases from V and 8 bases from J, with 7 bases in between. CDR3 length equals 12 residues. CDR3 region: CAWSVSFEKLFF. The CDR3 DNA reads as TGTGCCTGGAGTGTGTCGTTCGAAAAACTGTTTTTT.

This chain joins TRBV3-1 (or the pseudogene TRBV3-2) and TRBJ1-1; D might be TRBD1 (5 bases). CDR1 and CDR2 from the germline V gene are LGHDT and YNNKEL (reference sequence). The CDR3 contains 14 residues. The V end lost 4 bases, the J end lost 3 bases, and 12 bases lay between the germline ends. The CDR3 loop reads CASSPQRGYTEAFF. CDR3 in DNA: TGTGCCAGCAGCCCACAGCGGGGGTACACTGAAGCTTTCTTT.

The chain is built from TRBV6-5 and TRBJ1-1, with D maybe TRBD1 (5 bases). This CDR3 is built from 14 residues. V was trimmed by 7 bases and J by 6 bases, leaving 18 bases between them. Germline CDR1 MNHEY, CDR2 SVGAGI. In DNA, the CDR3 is TGTGCCAGCAAGAGACAGTACCGTGATGCTGAAGCTTTCTTT. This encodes CASKRQYRDAEAFF.

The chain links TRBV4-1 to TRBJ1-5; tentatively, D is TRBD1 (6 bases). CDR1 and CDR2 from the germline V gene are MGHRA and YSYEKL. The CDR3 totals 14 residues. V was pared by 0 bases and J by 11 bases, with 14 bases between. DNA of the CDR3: TGCGCCAGCAGCCAAGAAAACAGGGAGGAGTCCCAGCATTTT. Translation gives CASSQENREESQHF.

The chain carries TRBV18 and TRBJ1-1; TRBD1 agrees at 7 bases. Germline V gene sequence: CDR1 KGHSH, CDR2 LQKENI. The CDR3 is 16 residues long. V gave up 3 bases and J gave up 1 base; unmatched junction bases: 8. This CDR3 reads CASSPVIGTANTEAFF. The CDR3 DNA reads TGTGCCAGCTCACCTGTTATCGGGACAGCGAACACTGAAGCTTTCTTT.

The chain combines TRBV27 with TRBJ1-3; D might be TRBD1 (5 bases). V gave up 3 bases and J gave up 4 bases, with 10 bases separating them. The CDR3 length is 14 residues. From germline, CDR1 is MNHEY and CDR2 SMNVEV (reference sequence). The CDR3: CASSLRGYGNTIYF. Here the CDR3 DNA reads TGTGCCAGCAGTTTGCGGGGGTACGGAAACACCATATATTTT.

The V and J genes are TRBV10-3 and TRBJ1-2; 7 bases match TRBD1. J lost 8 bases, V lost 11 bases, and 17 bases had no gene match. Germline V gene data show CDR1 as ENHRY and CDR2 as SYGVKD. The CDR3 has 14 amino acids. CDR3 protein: CASHGGQATRGYTF. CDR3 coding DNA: TGTGCCTCACACGGCGGACAGGCTACTCGAGGCTACACCTTC.

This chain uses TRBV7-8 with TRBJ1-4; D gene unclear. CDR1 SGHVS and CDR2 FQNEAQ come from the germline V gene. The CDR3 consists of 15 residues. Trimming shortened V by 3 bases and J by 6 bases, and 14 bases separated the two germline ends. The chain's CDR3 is CASSLAGLFDEKLFF. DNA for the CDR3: TGTGCCAGCAGCTTGGCCGGGTTGTTTGATGAAAAACTGTTTTTT.

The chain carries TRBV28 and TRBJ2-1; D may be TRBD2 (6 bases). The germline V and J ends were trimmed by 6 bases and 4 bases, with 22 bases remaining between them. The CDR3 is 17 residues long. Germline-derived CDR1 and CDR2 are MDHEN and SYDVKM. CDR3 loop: CASSSDLLPGVYNEQFF. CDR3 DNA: TGTGCCAGCAGCTCCGACCTCCTGCCGGGGGTGTACAATGAGCAGTTCTTC.